This TCR beta chain was identified in a study of blood T cell repertoires in COVID-19. Study-wide context: Acute and convalescent COVID-19 samples came from the United States, Italy and Spain.

CDR3 length: 14 residues. The germline gives CDR1 SGHNT, CDR2 YYREEE (reference sequence). The ends were cut back, 2 bases at V and 3 bases at J, with 11 bases in the middle. In the original analysis: How many nucleated cells were present was estimated from reference gene primer amplification. TCRdb keeps only in-frame clones here, not all; method: immunoSEQ multiplex PCR. V and J calls and clone size are given by that table; D and trimming were obtained from the DNA. Of more than 150,000 clones in the sample, over 80% were seen once. Sequencing was carried out using peripheral blood. The receptor was derived from an older woman with acute or convalescent COVID-19. V usage is TRBV5-4 and J usage is TRBJ1-2; possibly TRBD1 for D (6 bases). This CDR3 reads CASSFTGFDYGYTF. DNA of the CDR3: TGTGCCAGCAGCTTTACAGGGTTTGACTATGGCTACACCTTC.